The next 18 T cell receptor beta chains were all read from a single sample in a study of T-cell reconstitution after alpha-beta-depleted transplantation in children. Using unique molecular identifiers, the investigators prepared the TCRbeta library. TCRdb independently ran MiXCR on the PCR reads; one entry per CDR3 protein. The sample has over 90,000 distinct CDR3 sequences, 5% to 6% seen once; the top ten hold roughly 5.5%. Here the sequenced sample was PBMCs, mostly from graft donor cells, taken 60 days after TCRalphabeta/CD19-depleted stem cell transplant. All receptors derive from a female patient aged 2-9 years who had a stem cell transplant for Fanconi anemia, so the T cells may come from the graft donor.

This clonotype has at least ten counts. The CDR3: CSVAGRIQETQYF. The CDR3 nucleotides read TGCAGCGTTGCCGGCAGGATACAAGAGACCCAGTACTTC. The chain uses TRBV29-1 and TRBJ2-5; D is undetermined. Germline V gene data show CDR1 as SQVTM and CDR2 as ANQGSEA. The CDR3 is made up of 13 amino acids. V dropped 4 bases and J dropped 2 bases, with 11 bases sitting between them.

The chain combines TRBV20-1 with TRBJ2-7, with D perhaps matching TRBD1 or TRBD2 (5 bases each). V was pared by 0 bases and J by 3 bases, with 12 bases between. This CDR3 is 14 amino acids long. Germline lookup yields CDR1 DFQATT and CDR2 SNEGSKA (reference sequence). The CDR3 protein is CSARDMRGLYEQYF. The CDR3 DNA is TGCAGTGCTAGAGATATGAGGGGCCTCTACGAGCAGTACTTC.

This clonotype was seen only a few times. The CDR3 DNA follows: TGTGCCAGCAGCCCTAGGACAGGGGTTGGCTACACCTTC. This encodes CASSPRTGVGYTF. The V call is TRBV13, the J call TRBJ1-2, with TRBD1 matching 9 bases. Germline CDR1 PRHDT, CDR2 FYEKMQ (reference sequence). The CDR3 loop spans 13 amino acids. V lost 5 bases to trimming and J lost 7 bases; unmatched junction nucleotides: 5.

Comment on this clonotype: In this CDR3 the conserved last residue, phenylalanine or tryptophan, is missing, so a read error is likely. V gene TRBV28 combines with J gene TRBJ2-7; no clear D gene. The ends were cut back, 5 bases at V and 4 bases at J, with 6 bases in the middle. This CDR3 contains 11 residues. CDR1 and CDR2 (germline): MDHEN, SYDVKM. The CDR3 sequence: CASSRIYEQYS. The DNA of the CDR3 is TGTGCCAGCAGTCGCATATACGAGCAGTACTCC.

The sample holds a few counts of this clonotype. V and J are TRBV3-1 and TRBJ2-7, with unresolved D. Trimming left V 1 base short and J 1 base short, with 8 bases between. This CDR3 comprises 14 residues. From germline, CDR1 is LGHDT and CDR2 YNNKEL (reference sequence). The CDR3 DNA sequence: TGTGCCAGCAGCCAAGCCACTCAATCCTACGAGCAGTACTTC. This translates into CASSQATQSYEQYF.

At least ten counts were recorded for this clonotype. The genes are TRBV3-1 and TRBJ2-1; TRBD2 agrees at 9 bases. Unmatched junction bases numbered 9, after V lost 4 bases and J lost 5 bases. The CDR3 totals 16 residues. Germline-derived CDR1 and CDR2 are LGHDT and YNNKEL (reference sequence). The CDR3: CASSLSSGKVDNEQFF. The CDR3, as DNA: TGTGCCAGCAGCCTATCTAGCGGGAAGGTAGACAATGAGCAGTTCTTC.

This clonotype occurred many times. The chain links TRBV12-3 or TRBV12-4 to TRBJ2-7, with 9 positions matching TRBD1. The CDR3 extends over 15 amino acids. The J segment lost 1 base and the V segment lost 5 bases, leaving 6 bases of the junction unmatched. In DNA form, the CDR3 reads TGTGCCAGCAGTCTTAGACAGGGGGATTCCTACGAGCAGTACTTC. It codes for CASSLRQGDSYEQYF.

The V call is TRBV9, the J call TRBJ2-1, with 10 nucleotides matching TRBD2. Germline V gene data show CDR1 as SGDLS and CDR2 as YYNGEE. With V trimmed by 0 bases and J by 6 bases, 3 bases remained unmatched. The CDR3 runs 15 residues. CDR3 sequence reads: CASSVVGLATNEQFF. The CDR3 DNA follows: TGTGCCAGCAGCGTAGTGGGACTAGCGACCAATGAGCAGTTCTTC.

This clonotype was counted at least ten times. The V call is TRBV5-1, the J call TRBJ2-3; TRBD2 matches at 14 bases. J was trimmed by 5 bases and V by 5 bases; bases with no gene match: 10. Germline CDR1 is SGHRS and CDR2 is YFSETQ. The CDR3 is 17 residues long. CDR3: CASSHGTSGSLVDTQYF. For the CDR3, the DNA is TGCGCCAGCAGTCACGGGACTAGCGGGAGTCTCGTAGATACGCAGTATTTT.

At least ten counts were recorded for this clonotype. The chain carries TRBV10-3 and TRBJ2-7; 8 nucleotides match TRBD1. The CDR3 totals 13 residues. CDR1 is ENHRY and CDR2 is SYGVKD in the germline V gene. The V gene end was trimmed by 10 bases and the J gene end by 1 base; junction bases not matched to a gene: 6. CDR3 protein: CASGDRFSYEQYF. The CDR3 DNA reads TGTGCCAGCGGGGACAGGTTTTCCTACGAGCAGTACTTC.

This chain links TRBV11-2 with TRBJ2-2; D is possibly TRBD2 (5 bases). V lost 4 bases and J 9 bases, leaving 24 bases between the germline ends. Germline V lookup: CDR1 SGHAT, CDR2 FQNNGV. CDR3 length equals 17 residues. The CDR3 nucleotides are TGTGCCAGCAGCTCCTCACGGGGTTTTGCATCTACCCGGGAGCTGTTTTTT. Its translation is CASSSSRGFASTRELFF.

A word on this clonotype: This may be a read error: a much more frequent sequence differs by one nucleotide. The rearrangement uses TRBV6-2 or TRBV6-3 and TRBJ2-1; TRBD1 is a possible D gene (5 bases). Germline V gene data show CDR1 as MNHEY and CDR2 as SVGEGT. The CDR3 consists of 13 residues. CDR3 coding DNA: TGTGCCAGCAGTACGGACACCTACAATGAGAAGTTCTTC. Amino acid sequence: CASSTDTYNEKFF.

This clonotype came up many times. The gene calls are TRBV7-9 and TRBJ2-7; D ambiguous. Per germline, CDR1 SEHNR and CDR2 FQNEAQ (reference sequence). CDR3 size: 8 residues. Trimming took off 10 bases at V and 13 bases at J, with 11 bases between the two ends. The CDR3: CAIPCLYF. CDR3 DNA: TGTGCCATCCCTTGCCTCTACTTC.

This clonotype appeared once. This chain joins TRBV7-3 and TRBJ2-1, with 7 bases aligning to TRBD2. The CDR3 consists of 15 residues. The germline V gene encodes CDR1 SGHTA and CDR2 FQGTGA. With 3 bases clipped from V and 8 bases from J, the junction kept 10 bases outside the gene matches. CDR3 residues: CASSLGGRGNDEQFF. DNA of the CDR3: TGTGCCAGCAGCTTGGGGGGGAGGGGTAACGATGAGCAGTTCTTC. Looking up the rest from reference TRBV7-3 and TRBJ2-1 gives the full variable domain: GAGVSQTPSNKVTEKGKYVELRCDPISGHTALYWYRQSLGQGPEFLIYFQGTGAADDSGLPNDRFFAVRPEGSVSTLKIQRTERGDSAVYLCASSLGGRGNDEQFFGPGTRLTVL.

The genes are TRBV29-1 and TRBJ2-6; 9 bases are a match to TRBD1. Trimming at V came to 7 bases and at J to 2 bases, leaving 9 bases not matched to a gene. CDR1 SQVTM and CDR2 ANQGSEA come from the germline V gene. There are 16 residues in the CDR3. The CDR3 is CSAATGGGTGANVLTF. CDR3 DNA sequence: TGCAGCGCAGCTACAGGGGGCGGGACTGGGGCCAACGTCCTGACTTTC.

This clonotype showed up many times. This chain uses TRBV11-2 with TRBJ2-7; D ambiguous. V shed 4 bases and J shed 3 bases, with 10 bases lying between them. The length of the CDR3 is 13 residues. CDR1 and CDR2 from the germline V gene are SGHAT and FQNNGV. In nucleotides, the CDR3 is TGTGCCAGCAGCTCGATTGGGAACTACGAGCAGTACTTC. As protein: CASSSIGNYEQYF.

This clonotype was picked up many times. The chain recombines TRBV5-1 with TRBJ2-1; D call uncertain. CDR3 size: 11 residues. V was pared by 4 bases and J by 7 bases, with 6 bases between. Per the germline V gene, CDR1 is SGHRS and CDR2 is YFSETQ. DNA for the CDR3: TGCGCCAGCAGCCGTGCTAATGAGCAGTTCTTC. It codes for CASSRANEQFF.

This clonotype was seen ten or more times. The chain employs TRBV7-9 and TRBJ2-7, with no clear D. CDR1 is SEHNR, CDR2 FQNEAQ, per germline (reference sequence). Trimming shortened V by 0 bases and J by 3 bases, and 3 bases separated the two germline ends. The CDR3 consists of 12 residues. The CDR3 region has the DNA TGTGCCAGCAGCTTAGCCCACTACGAGCAGTACTTC. This sequence encodes CASSLAHYEQYF.